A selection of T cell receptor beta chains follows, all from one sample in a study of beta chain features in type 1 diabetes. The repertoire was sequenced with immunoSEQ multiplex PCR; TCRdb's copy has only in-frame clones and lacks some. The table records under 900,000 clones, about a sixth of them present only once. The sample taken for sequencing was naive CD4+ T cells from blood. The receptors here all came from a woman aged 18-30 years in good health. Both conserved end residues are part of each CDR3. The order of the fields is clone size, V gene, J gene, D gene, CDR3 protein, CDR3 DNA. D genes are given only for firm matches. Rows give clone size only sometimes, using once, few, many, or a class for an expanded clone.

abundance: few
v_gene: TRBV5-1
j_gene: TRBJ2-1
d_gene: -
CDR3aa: CASSPTSYNEQFF
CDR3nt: TGCGCCAGCAGCCCAACATCTTACAATGAGCAGTTCTTC

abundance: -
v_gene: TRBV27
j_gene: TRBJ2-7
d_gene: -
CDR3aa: CASSLAYGFIYEQYF
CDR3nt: TGTGCCAGCAGTTTAGCTTATGGGTTCATCTACGAGCAGTACTTC

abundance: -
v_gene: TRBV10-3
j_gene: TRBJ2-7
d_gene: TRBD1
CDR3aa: CAISTGTVKGFYEQYF
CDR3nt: TGTGCCATCAGCACCGGGACAGTAAAAGGTTTCTACGAGCAGTACTTC

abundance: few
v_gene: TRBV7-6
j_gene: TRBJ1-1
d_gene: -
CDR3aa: CASSFGLRDSLVLWNTEAFF
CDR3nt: TGTGCCAGCAGCTTTGGTCTCCGGGACTCCCTAGTCCTTTGGAACACTGAAGCTTTCTTT

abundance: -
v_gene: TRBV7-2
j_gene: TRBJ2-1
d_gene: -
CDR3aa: CASSLAFNLVLIYNEQFF
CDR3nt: TGTGCCAGCAGCTTAGCCTTTAACTTAGTGCTAATCTACAATGAGCAGTTCTTC

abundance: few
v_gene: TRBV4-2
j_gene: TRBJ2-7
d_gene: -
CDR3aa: CASSQEWREVNYEQYF
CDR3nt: TGTGCCAGCAGCCAAGAATGGAGGGAGGTTAACTACGAGCAGTACTTC

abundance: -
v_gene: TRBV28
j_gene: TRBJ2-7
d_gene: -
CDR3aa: CATRDSSYEQYF
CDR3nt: TGTGCCACCCGGGACTCGTCCTACGAGCAGTACTTC

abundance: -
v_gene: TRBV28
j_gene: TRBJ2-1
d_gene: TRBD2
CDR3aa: CASTDDGGRLDNEQFF
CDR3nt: TGTGCCAGCACGGACGACGGCGGGAGATTAGACAATGAGCAGTTCTTC

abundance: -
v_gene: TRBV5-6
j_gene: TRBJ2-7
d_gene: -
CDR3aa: CASSSVNSYEQYF
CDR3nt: TGTGCCAGCAGCTCGGTGAATTCGTACGAGCAGTACTTC

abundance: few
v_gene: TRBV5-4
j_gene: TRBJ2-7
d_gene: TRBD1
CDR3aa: CASSLLRDRGTLSYEQYF
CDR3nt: TGTGCCAGCAGCTTGCTCCGGGACAGGGGGACTTTGTCCTACGAGCAGTACTTC

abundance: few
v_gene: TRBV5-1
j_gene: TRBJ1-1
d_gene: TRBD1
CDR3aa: CASSSTGGKSEAFF
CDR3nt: TGCGCCAGCAGCTCGACAGGGGGAAAGTCTGAAGCTTTCTTT

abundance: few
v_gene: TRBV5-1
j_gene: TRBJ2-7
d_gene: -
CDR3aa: CASCIRDGAYEQYF
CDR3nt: TGCGCCAGCTGCATCCGGGACGGGGCCTACGAGCAGTACTTC

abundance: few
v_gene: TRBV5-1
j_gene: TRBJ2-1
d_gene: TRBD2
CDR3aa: CASSAWASGIDEQFF
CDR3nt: TGCGCCAGCAGCGCCTGGGCTAGCGGTATAGATGAGCAGTTCTTC

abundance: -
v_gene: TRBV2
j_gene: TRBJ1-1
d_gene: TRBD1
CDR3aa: CASMGQGVNAFF
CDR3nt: TGTGCCAGCATGGGACAGGGGGTGAATGCTTTCTTT

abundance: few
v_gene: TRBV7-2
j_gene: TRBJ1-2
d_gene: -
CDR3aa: CASSLGTLVYGYTF
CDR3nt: TGTGCCAGCAGCTTAGGGACTCTGGTCTATGGCTACACCTTC

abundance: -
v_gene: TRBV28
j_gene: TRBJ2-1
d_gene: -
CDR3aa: CASSFTTSNEQFF
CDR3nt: TGTGCCAGCAGTTTTACTACCAGCAATGAGCAGTTCTTC

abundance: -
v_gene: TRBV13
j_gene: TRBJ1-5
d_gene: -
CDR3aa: CASSLNISGKFGQPQHF
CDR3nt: TGTGCCAGCAGCTTAAATATCTCAGGGAAGTTTGGTCAGCCCCAGCATTTT

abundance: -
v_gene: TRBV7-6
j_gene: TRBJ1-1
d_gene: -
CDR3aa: CASSLWGNTEAFF
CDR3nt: TGTGCCAGCAGCTTATGGGGGAACACTGAAGCTTTCTTT

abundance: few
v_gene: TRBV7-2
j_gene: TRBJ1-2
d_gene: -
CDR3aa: CASSVGENYGYTF
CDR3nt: TGTGCCAGCAGCGTTGGGGAGAACTATGGCTACACCTTC

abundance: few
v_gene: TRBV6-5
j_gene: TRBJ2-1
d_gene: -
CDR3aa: CASSYSYSYEQFF
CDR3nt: TGTGCCAGCAGTTACTCGTATTCCTATGAGCAGTTCTTC

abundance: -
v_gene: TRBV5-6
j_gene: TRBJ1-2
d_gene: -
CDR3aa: CASSLAGTNYGYTF
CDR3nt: TGTGCCAGCAGCTTGGCAGGGACTAACTATGGCTACACCTTC

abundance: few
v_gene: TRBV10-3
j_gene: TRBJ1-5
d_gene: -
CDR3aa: CAISEWEGQPQHF
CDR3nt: TGTGCCATCAGTGAATGGGAGGGTCAGCCCCAGCATTTT

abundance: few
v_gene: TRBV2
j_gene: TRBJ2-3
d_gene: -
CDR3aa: CASSGEVSDTQYF
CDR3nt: TGTGCCAGCAGTGGGGAGGTATCAGATACGCAGTATTTT

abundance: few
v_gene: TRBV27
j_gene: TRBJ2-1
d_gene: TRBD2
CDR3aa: CASSLIAGSSYEQFF
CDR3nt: TGTGCCAGCAGCTTGATAGCGGGAAGTAGCTATGAGCAGTTCTTC

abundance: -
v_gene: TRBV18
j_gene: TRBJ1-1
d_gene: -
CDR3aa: CASSPPGSPTQGLSEAFF
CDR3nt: TGTGCCAGCTCACCACCGGGTTCCCCGACACAGGGTCTCTCTGAAGCTTTCTTT

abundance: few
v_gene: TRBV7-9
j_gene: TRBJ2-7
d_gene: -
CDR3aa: CASSFSVSLEQYF
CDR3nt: TGTGCCAGCAGCTTTAGTGTATCCCTCGAGCAGTACTTC

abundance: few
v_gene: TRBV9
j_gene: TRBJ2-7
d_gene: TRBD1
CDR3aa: CASSVEGQSYEQYF
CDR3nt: TGTGCCAGCAGCGTAGAGGGACAGTCCTACGAGCAGTACTTC

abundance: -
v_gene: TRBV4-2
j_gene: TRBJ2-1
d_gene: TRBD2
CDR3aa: CASSQEPGLAGVRDEQFF
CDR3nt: TGTGCCAGCAGCCAAGAGCCGGGACTAGCGGGAGTTAGGGATGAGCAGTTCTTC

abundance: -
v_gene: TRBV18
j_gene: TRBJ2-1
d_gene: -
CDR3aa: CASSPLLSGQELFF
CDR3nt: TGTGCCAGCTCACCTCTCCTTTCCGGCCAGGAGCTGTTCTTC

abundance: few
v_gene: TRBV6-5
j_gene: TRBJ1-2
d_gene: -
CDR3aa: CASSRDLYGYTF
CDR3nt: TGTGCCAGCAGCAGGGACCTCTATGGCTACACCTTC

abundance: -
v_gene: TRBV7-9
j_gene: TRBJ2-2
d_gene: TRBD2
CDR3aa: CASSPFGGGTGELFF
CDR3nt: TGTGCCAGCAGCCCCTTTGGCGGGGGGACCGGGGAGCTGTTTTTT

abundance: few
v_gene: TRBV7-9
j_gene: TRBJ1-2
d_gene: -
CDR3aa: CASSPLPGEGYTF
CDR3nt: TGCGCCAGCAGCCCCCTGCCGGGGGAAGGCTACACCTTC

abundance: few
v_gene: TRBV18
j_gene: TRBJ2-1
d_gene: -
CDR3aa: CASSPGGTPRNEQFF
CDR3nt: TGTGCCAGCTCACCGGGTGGGACCCCTCGCAATGAGCAGTTCTTC

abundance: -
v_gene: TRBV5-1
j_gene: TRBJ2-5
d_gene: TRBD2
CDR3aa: CASSLTSVQETQYF
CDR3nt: TGCGCCAGCAGCCTTACTAGCGTACAAGAGACCCAGTACTTC

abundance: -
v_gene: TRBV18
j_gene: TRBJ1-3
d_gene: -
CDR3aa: CASSPSSRGYSGNTIYF
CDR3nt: TGTGCCAGCTCACCTTCCTCGAGGGGCTACTCTGGAAACACCATATATTTT

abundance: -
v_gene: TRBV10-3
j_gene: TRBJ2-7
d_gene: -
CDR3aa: CATFGVGSYEQYF
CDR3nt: TGTGCCACCTTCGGGGTGGGATCCTACGAGCAGTACTTC

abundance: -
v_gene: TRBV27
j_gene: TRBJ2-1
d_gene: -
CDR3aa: CASSLYDEQFF
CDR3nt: TGTGCCAGCAGTCTCTACGATGAGCAGTTCTTC

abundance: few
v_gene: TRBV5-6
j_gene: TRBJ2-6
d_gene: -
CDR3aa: CASSAGNWGANVLTF
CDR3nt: TGTGCCAGCAGCGCGGGGAATTGGGGGGCCAACGTCCTGACTTTC

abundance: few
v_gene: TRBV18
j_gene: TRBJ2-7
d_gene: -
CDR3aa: CASSLRTGSSYEQYF
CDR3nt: TGTGCCAGCTCGCTTCGGACGGGTAGCTCCTACGAGCAGTACTTC

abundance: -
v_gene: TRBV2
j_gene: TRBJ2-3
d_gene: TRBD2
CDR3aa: CASSESGRGTDTQYF
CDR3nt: TGTGCCAGCAGTGAAAGCGGGAGAGGCACAGATACGCAGTATTTT

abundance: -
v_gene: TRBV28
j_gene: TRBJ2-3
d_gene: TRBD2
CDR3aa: CASRLAGDTDTQYF
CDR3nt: TGTGCCAGCCGACTAGCGGGAGACACAGATACGCAGTATTTT

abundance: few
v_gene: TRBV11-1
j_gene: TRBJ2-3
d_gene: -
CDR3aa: CASSPRASTQYF
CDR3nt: TGTGCCAGCAGCCCCCGAGCCAGTACGCAGTATTTT

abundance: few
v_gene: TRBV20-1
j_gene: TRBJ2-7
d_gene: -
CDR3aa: CSAREYDEQYF
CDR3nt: TGCAGTGCTAGAGAATATGACGAGCAGTACTTC

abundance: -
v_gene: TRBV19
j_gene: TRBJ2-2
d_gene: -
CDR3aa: CASSTGRGGGELFF
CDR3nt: TGTGCCAGTAGTACGGGCAGGGGAGGCGGGGAGCTGTTTTTT

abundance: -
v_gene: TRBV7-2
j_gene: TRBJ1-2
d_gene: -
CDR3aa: CASSLGGRGGYTF
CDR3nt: TGTGCCAGCAGCTTGGGGGGGCGCGGTGGCTACACCTTC

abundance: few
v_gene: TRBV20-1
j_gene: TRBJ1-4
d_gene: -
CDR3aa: CSAGRTQKLFF
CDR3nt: TGCAGTGCCGGGCGGACCCAAAAACTGTTTTTT

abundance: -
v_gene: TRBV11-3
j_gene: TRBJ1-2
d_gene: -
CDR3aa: CASSPGWSNYGYTF
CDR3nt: TGTGCCAGCAGCCCCGGGTGGTCTAACTATGGCTACACCTTC

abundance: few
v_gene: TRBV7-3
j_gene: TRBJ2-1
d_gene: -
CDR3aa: CASSTTGGGRRGQFF
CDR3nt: TGTGCCAGCAGCACCACAGGTGGGGGAAGACGAGGACAGTTCTTC

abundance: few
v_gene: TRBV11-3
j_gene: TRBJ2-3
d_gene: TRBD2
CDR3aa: CASSLGGRADTQYF
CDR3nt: TGTGCCAGCAGCTTGGGAGGGAGAGCAGATACGCAGTATTTT

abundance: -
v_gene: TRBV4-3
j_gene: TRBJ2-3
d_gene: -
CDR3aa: CASSQGSGHTDTQYF
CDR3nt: TGCGCCAGCAGCCAAGGATCTGGGCACACAGATACGCAGTATTTT

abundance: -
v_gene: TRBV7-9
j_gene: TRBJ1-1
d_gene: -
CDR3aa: CASSSGRDFLNTEAFF
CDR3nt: TGTGCCAGCAGCTCAGGACGGGACTTCCTGAACACTGAAGCTTTCTTT

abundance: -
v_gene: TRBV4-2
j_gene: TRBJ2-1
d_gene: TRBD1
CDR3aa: CTSSHKTGTGGPRMDNEQFF
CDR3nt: TGTACCAGCAGCCATAAAACCGGGACAGGGGGCCCGAGGATGGACAATGAGCAGTTCTTC

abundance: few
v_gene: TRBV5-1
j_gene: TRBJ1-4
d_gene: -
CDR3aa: CASNDGISEKLFF
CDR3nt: TGCGCCAGCAACGACGGGATCTCTGAAAAACTGTTTTTT

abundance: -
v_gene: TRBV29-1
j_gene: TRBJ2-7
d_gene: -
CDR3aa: CSVGAAYEQYF
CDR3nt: TGCAGCGTTGGGGCCGCCTACGAGCAGTACTTC

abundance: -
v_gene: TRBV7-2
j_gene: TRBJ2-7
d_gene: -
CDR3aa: CASSFITQGGGEQYF
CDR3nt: TGTGCCAGCAGCTTCATCACCCAGGGGGGCGGCGAGCAGTACTTC

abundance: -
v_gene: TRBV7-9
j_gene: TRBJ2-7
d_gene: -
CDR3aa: CASSLDGGGTVRYEQYF
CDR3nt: TGTGCCAGCAGCTTAGATGGAGGCGGGACAGTCCGCTACGAGCAGTACTTC

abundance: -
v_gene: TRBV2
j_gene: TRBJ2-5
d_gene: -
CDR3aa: CASGEAGRTQYF
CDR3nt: TGTGCCAGCGGGGAGGCCGGGAGGACCCAGTACTTC

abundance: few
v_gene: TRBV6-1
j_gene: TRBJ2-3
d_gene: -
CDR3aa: CASSAGPGGPSTDTQYF
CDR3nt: TGTGCCAGCAGTGCGGGCCCCGGGGGACCCAGCACAGATACGCAGTATTTT

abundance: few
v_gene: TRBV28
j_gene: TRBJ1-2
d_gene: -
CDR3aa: CASSAGVDYGYTF
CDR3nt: TGTGCCAGCAGTGCAGGGGTTGACTATGGCTACACCTTC